The clone carrying this T cell receptor beta chain was observed a few times. TCRdb keeps only in-frame clones here, not all; method: immunoSEQ multiplex PCR. The repertoire has approximately 390,000 clones, about 87% of them found once; the top ten carry about 2.1%. Patients in Seattle were enrolled during active infection, then followed longitudinally. Germline V CDR1 and CDR2: MDHEN, SYDVKM. Trimming removed 5 bases at V and 6 bases at J, with 14 bases between. This CDR3 contains 14 residues. The record originates from a study of blood T cell repertoires in COVID-19. The clonotype comes from a woman aged 55-70 years with COVID-19, enrolled during active disease. This rearrangement joins TRBV28 to TRBJ1-5, with D unresolved. The sample consisted of peripheral blood. This chain's CDR3 is CASSLPGLLQPQHF. The CDR3 coding sequence is TGTGCCAGCAGTCTACCGGGTCTTCTTCAGCCCCAGCATTTT. Complete variable domain (other parts from reference TRBV28 and TRBJ1-5): DVKVTQSSRYLVKRTGEKVFLECVQDMDHENMFWYRQDPGLGLRLIYFSYDVKMKEKGDIPEGYSVSREKKERFSLILESASTNQTSMYLCASSLPGLLQPQHFGDGTRLSIL.